Below, one TCR beta chain is given with its context. Its antigen is unknown. PCR involved 60 Vbeta and 13 Jbeta primers. Some clones are missing from TCRdb's copy, which holds only in-frame ones; the method was immunoSEQ multiplex PCR. Among 90,000 to 110,000 clones listed, 80% to 85% were seen once. This record belongs to a study of cytomegalovirus exposure and HLA in healthy donors. V lost 9 bases to trimming and J lost 6 bases; unmatched junction nucleotides: 14. This CDR3 is built from 15 residues. Germline CDR1 is LNHDA and CDR2 is SQIVND (reference sequence). Study-wide results and caveats: Cytomegalovirus-associated TCR beta chains were listed, numbering 164. High sensitivity and specificity were reportedly achieved when the classifier diagnosed cytomegalovirus status. A later analysis found most CMV-associated TCR beta chains apparently HLA-restricted.

The TCR was taken from a woman aged 25 to 39 in good health and CMV-seronegative. The chain joins TRBV19 to TRBJ1-2; 9 nucleotides agree with TRBD1. Sequencing input: PBMCs. CDR3 in DNA: TGTGCCAGCTATAGACCGGGACAGGGTGGTCATGGCTACACCTTC. As protein: CASYRPGQGGHGYTF. Supplemented by reference TRBV19 and TRBJ1-2, the full variable domain reads DGGITQSPKYLFRKEGQNVTLSCEQNLNHDAMYWYRQDPGQGLRLIYYSQIVNDFQKGDIAEGYSVSREKKESFPLTVTSAQKNPTAFYLCASYRPGQGGHGYTFGSGTRLTVV.